Below are 20 T cell receptor beta chains sequenced from a single sample in a study of neoadjuvant anti-PD-1 for oral cavity cancer. Time point: after neoadjuvant nivolumab, at surgical resection. Libraries were prepared by immunoSEQ multiplex PCR; TCRdb keeps only in-frame clonotypes and omits some of them. The sample carries 55,000 to 75,000 clones, 86% recorded once. The source was PBMCs, collected after nivolumab (anti-PD-1) treatment. The source is a person aged 40 to 85 with oral cavity squamous cell carcinoma.

With regard to this clone: An end of the junction differs from the germline gene, which may be a read error. The chain uses TRBV7-7 and TRBJ2-1, with TRBD2 matching 14 bases. This CDR3 has 15 residues. The V gene's germline CDR1 is SSHAT and CDR2 FNYEAQ (reference sequence). CDR3 loop: CTSSLGLAGVNEQFF. The CDR3 nucleotides read TGTACCAGCAGCCTGGGACTAGCGGGAGTCAATGAGCAGTTCTTC. The full variable domain, in which reference TRBV7-7 and TRBJ2-1 provide the parts outside the CDR3, is GAGVSQSPRYKVTKRGQDVTLRCDPISSHATLYWYQQALGQGPEFLTYFNYEAQPDKSGLPSDRFSAERPEGSISTLTIQRTEQRDSAMYRCTSSLGLAGVNEQFFGPGTRLTVL.

V is TRBV11-2 and J is TRBJ2-3; possibly TRBD2 for D (5 bases). The CDR3 totals 11 residues. The V end was cut by 3 bases, the J end by 13 bases, with 11 bases between. CDR1 is SGHAT and CDR2 is FQNNGV in the germline V gene. The CDR3 DNA reads TGTGCCAGCAGCTTGCTTTCGAGGGAGTATTTT. This translates into CASSLLSREYF.

The gene calls are TRBV11-2 and TRBJ1-1; 7 nucleotides match TRBD1. There are 14 residues in the CDR3. With 5 bases clipped from V and 0 bases from J, the junction kept 3 bases outside the gene matches. Per the germline V gene, CDR1 is SGHAT and CDR2 is FQNNGV. CDR3 sequence reads: CASSRTGLNTEAFF. The CDR3 bases are TGTGCCAGCAGCCGGACAGGACTGAACACTGAAGCTTTCTTT.

This clone has a single count. This chain uses TRBV7-9 with TRBJ1-3; D unresolved. The CDR3 extends over 14 amino acids. V was cut by 3 bases and J by 2 bases, with 8 bases left in between. From germline, CDR1 is SEHNR and CDR2 FQNEAQ (reference sequence). CDR3 region: CASSFSAAGNTIYF. As DNA, the CDR3 is TGTGCCAGCAGCTTTTCAGCGGCTGGAAACACCATATATTTT. Looking up the rest from reference TRBV7-9 and TRBJ1-3 gives the full variable domain: DTGVSQNPRHKITKRGQNVTFRCDPISEHNRLYWYRQTLGQGPEFLTYFQNEAQLEKSRLLSDRFSAERPKGSFSTLEIQRTEQGDSAMYLCASSFSAAGNTIYFGEGSWLTVV.

The rearrangement links TRBV27 to TRBJ1-1; D call uncertain. The CDR3 runs 12 residues. From germline, CDR1 is MNHEY and CDR2 SMNVEV (reference sequence). The V and J ends lost 3 bases and 7 bases respectively, with 9 bases between them. The CDR3 is CASSFSLGEAFF. CDR3 nucleotides: TGTGCCAGCAGTTTCTCTTTGGGTGAAGCTTTCTTT.

The genes are TRBV2 and TRBJ2-6; 14 nucleotides align to TRBD2. The CDR3 sequence is 19 residues long. Per the germline V gene, CDR1 is SNHLY and CDR2 is FYNNEI. The junction had 7 bases not matched to a gene; V was cut back by 6 bases and J by 0 bases. DNA for the CDR3: TGTGCCAGCAGGGGACTAGCGGGAGTGGACTCCTCTGGGGCCAACGTCCTGACTTTC. Encoded protein: CASRGLAGVDSSGANVLTF.

This clone was recorded once. Distinct nucleotide sequences in the sample also encode this CDR3. The J gene is TRBJ1-5, the V gene TRBV4-1; D is unresolved. Trimming stripped 0 bases from V and 4 bases from J, with 4 bases between. The CDR3 sequence is 13 residues long. Germline V CDR1 and CDR2: MGHRA, YSYEKL. CDR3 sequence: CASSQDGNQPQHF. CDR3 bases: TGCGCCAGCAGCCAAGATGGGAATCAGCCCCAGCATTTT.

The genes are TRBV19 and TRBJ2-7; D is ambiguous. V was cut by 5 bases and J by 0 bases, with 5 bases left in between. Germline lookup yields CDR1 LNHDA and CDR2 SQIVND (reference sequence). This CDR3 region has 12 residues. The CDR3 is CASSFNSYEQYF. The CDR3 DNA reads TGTGCCAGTAGTTTCAACTCCTACGAGCAGTACTTC. Filled out from reference TRBV19 and TRBJ2-7, the complete variable domain reads DGGITQSPKYLFRKEGQNVTLSCEQNLNHDAMYWYRQDPGQGLRLIYYSQIVNDFQKGDIAEGYSVSREKKESFPLTVTSAQKNPTAFYLCASSFNSYEQYFGPGTRLTVT.

The chain is built from TRBV7-8 and TRBJ2-1; the match to TRBD1 covers 9 bases. This CDR3 is built from 17 residues. The germline V gene has CDR1 SGHVS and CDR2 FQNEAQ. Unmatched junction bases numbered 10, after V lost 1 base and J lost 6 bases. The chain's CDR3 is CASSLGFRQGDRNEQFF. The CDR3 DNA is TGTGCCAGCAGCTTAGGGTTTCGACAGGGGGACCGCAATGAGCAGTTCTTC.

CDR3 loop: CASSPPPTGLGELFF. The CDR3 coding sequence is TGTGCCAGCAGTCCACCCCCAACAGGGCTGGGGGAGCTGTTTTTT. V gene TRBV28 combines with J gene TRBJ2-2; possible D gene TRBD1, 6 bases. This CDR3 spans 15 amino acids. Germline values: CDR1 MDHEN, CDR2 SYDVKM. Between the trimmed V and J ends, which lost 5 bases and 8 bases, there was a span of 18 bases. The full variable domain, its missing parts supplied by reference TRBV28 and TRBJ2-2, is DVKVTQSSRYLVKRTGEKVFLECVQDMDHENMFWYRQDPGLGLRLIYFSYDVKMKEKGDIPEGYSVSREKKERFSLILESASTNQTSMYLCASSPPPTGLGELFFGEGSRLTVL.

The chain has TRBV29-1 and TRBJ2-7; 8 bases are shared with TRBD1. The CDR3 covers 14 residues. Trimming took 2 bases from V and 6 from J; bases not matched to a gene: 9. Germline CDR1 is SQVTM and CDR2 is ANQGSEA. The DNA of the CDR3 is TGCAGCGTTGAAACCAAAGGACAGGGTGGCGAGCAGTACTTC. Its translation is CSVETKGQGGEQYF.

The V and J genes are TRBV11-1 and TRBJ1-2; D perhaps matches TRBD1 (5 bases). Trimming stripped 5 bases from V and 6 bases from J, with 10 bases between. Germline V gives CDR1 SGHAT, CDR2 FQDESV (reference sequence). The CDR3 extends over 12 amino acids. CDR3 residues: CASSRQGHGYTF. The CDR3 DNA follows: TGTGCCAGCAGCCGCCAGGGCCATGGCTACACCTTC. Drawing the rest from reference TRBV11-1 and TRBJ1-2, the complete variable domain is EAEVAQSPRYKITEKSQAVAFWCDPISGHATLYWYRQILGQGPELLVQFQDESVVDDSQLPKDRFSAERLKGVDSTLKIQPAELGDSAMYLCASSRQGHGYTFGSGTRLTVV.

The J gene is TRBJ2-2, the V gene TRBV6-1; 7 bases line up with TRBD2. The J segment lost 4 bases and the V segment lost 1 base, leaving 0 bases of the junction unmatched. Per the germline V gene, CDR1 is MNHNS and CDR2 is SASEGT. This CDR3 comprises 14 residues. Written as DNA, the CDR3 is TGTGCCAGCAGTGAAGGACTAGCCACCGGGGAGCTGTTTTTT. This gives the protein CASSEGLATGELFF.

This clone was counted between two and nine times. V and J are TRBV4-1 and TRBJ2-7; 9 nucleotides match TRBD1. The ends lost 4 bases at V and 3 bases at J; junction bases unmatched: 13. In germline, CDR1 is MGHRA, CDR2 YSYEKL. The CDR3 sequence is 17 residues long. The CDR3 DNA follows: TGCGCCAGCAGCCTAAGAGAGGGACAGGGTTTCCTCTACGAGCAGTACTTC. Translation gives CASSLREGQGFLYEQYF.

This clone was observed a single time. The chain recombines TRBV4-2 with TRBJ2-7; 7 nucleotides align to TRBD1. This CDR3 is 17 amino acids long. The V gene's germline CDR1 is LGHNA and CDR2 YNFKEQ. Germline trimming cut 2 bases from V and 4 bases from J; bases unmatched to any gene: 14. CDR3 nucleotide sequence: TGTGCCAGCAGCCAATACCCTACAGGGGTATCTTCGTACGAGCAGTACTTC. This sequence encodes CASSQYPTGVSSYEQYF.

The chain joins TRBV18 to TRBJ2-5, with D unresolved. The V gene lost 2 bases and the J gene lost 2 bases, with 15 bases spanning the gap. The V gene's germline CDR1 is KGHSH and CDR2 LQKENI. The CDR3 spans 16 residues. The CDR3 sequence is CASSPMSRIPQETQYF. DNA of the CDR3: TGTGCCAGCTCACCAATGTCGCGGATACCGCAAGAGACCCAGTACTTC.

This chain connects TRBV7-8 to TRBJ2-7, with 9 bases matching TRBD1. The CDR3 is made up of 16 amino acids. The V gene's germline CDR1 is SGHVS and CDR2 FQNEAQ. Germline trimming cut 4 bases from V and 5 bases from J; bases unmatched to any gene: 12. The CDR3 region is CASSSPIGQGFHEQYF. The DNA of the CDR3 is TGTGCCAGCAGCTCCCCCATCGGACAGGGGTTCCACGAGCAGTACTTC.

The chain is built from TRBV5-1 and TRBJ1-1; possibly TRBD1 for D (5 bases). Trimming took 3 bases from V and 6 from J, leaving 18 bases between them. The CDR3 is made up of 15 amino acids. Germline V gives CDR1 SGHRS, CDR2 YFSETQ. The CDR3 nucleotides read TGCGCCAGCAGCTCGGAATGGGGCCATCGGGCTGAAGCTTTCTTT. It is translated as CASSSEWGHRAEAFF.

The chain combines TRBV7-7 with TRBJ2-5; D gene unclear. The CDR3 sequence is 15 residues long. Germline loops: CDR1 SSHAT, CDR2 FNYEAQ (reference sequence). V lost 2 bases, J lost 5 bases, and 15 bases lay in between. The CDR3 loop is CASSLLLLDVETQYF. CDR3 nucleotide sequence: TGTGCCAGCAGCTTACTCCTCCTCGACGTGGAGACCCAGTACTTC.

This clone occurred once. The CDR3 here is CASQLAGEETQYF. The DNA of the CDR3 is TGTGCCAGCCAACTTGCAGGGGAAGAGACCCAGTACTTC. The chain combines TRBV25-1 with TRBJ2-5; possible D gene TRBD1, 6 bases. Trimming pared 8 bases from V and 3 bases from J, leaving 13 bases between. The germline V gene has CDR1 MGHDK and CDR2 SYGVNS. This CDR3 region has 13 residues.